This passage covers 9 T cell receptor beta chains from one sample sequenced in a study of OX40 agonist ivuxolimab in advanced cancers. Libraries were prepared by immunoSEQ multiplex PCR; TCRdb keeps only in-frame clonotypes and omits some of them. The data contain tens of thousands of clones, around nine tenths of them singletons. The material sequenced was CD4+ or CD8+ T cells sorted from blood, taken in a trial of the OX40 agonist ivuxolimab. The source is an adult with an advanced solid tumor such as melanoma, head and neck, liver or kidney cancer.

About this clone itself: Because it lacks the conserved phenylalanine or tryptophan at the end, this CDR3 is likely a read error. V usage is TRBV2 and J usage is TRBJ1-6; D ambiguous. V dropped 1 base and J dropped 14 bases, with 12 bases sitting between them. The germline gives CDR1 SNHLY, CDR2 FYNNEI. The CDR3 is 13 residues long. This CDR3 is CASSEETMSALHL. Written as DNA, the CDR3 is TGTGCCAGCAGTGAAGAGACTATGTCTGCCCTCCACCTT.

The V and J genes are TRBV5-1 and TRBJ1-1, with D perhaps matching TRBD1 (6 bases). Per germline, CDR1 SGHRS and CDR2 YFSETQ. The CDR3 sequence is 15 residues long. V lost 4 bases to trimming and J lost 0 bases, with 13 bases between them. The CDR3 DNA follows: TGCGCCAGCAGCCCCCGGACAGCCATGAACACTGAAGCTTTCTTT. Protein sequence: CASSPRTAMNTEAFF.

V gene TRBV5-1 combines with J gene TRBJ2-5; D may be TRBD1 (7 bases). V lost 4 bases and J 6 bases, leaving 19 bases between the germline ends. Germline-derived CDR1 and CDR2 are SGHRS and YFSETQ. This CDR3 has 15 amino acids. Written as DNA, the CDR3 is TGCGCCAGCAGCCCCCTACAGGGGACTGGGCAGACCCAGTACTTC. The encoded protein is CASSPLQGTGQTQYF.

This chain joins TRBV11-3 and TRBJ2-3; TRBD2 is a possible D gene (7 bases). CDR1 SGHNT and CDR2 YENEEA come from the germline V gene. The V and J ends lost 9 bases and 2 bases respectively, with 18 bases between them. This CDR3 has 15 amino acids. Here the CDR3 DNA reads TGTGCCAGTACCCTGGGAGGGGGAAACACAGATACGCAGTATTTT. Translating gives CASTLGGGNTDTQYF.

This clone was seen just once. The gene calls are TRBV9 and TRBJ1-4, with D unresolved. The V gene's germline CDR1 is SGDLS and CDR2 YYNGEE. V was cut by 5 bases and J by 2 bases, with 10 bases left in between. The CDR3 has 14 residues. CDR3 sequence: CASSLGLTNEKLFF. For the CDR3, the DNA is TGTGCCAGCAGTTTAGGATTGACTAATGAAAAACTGTTTTTT.

The V and J genes are TRBV6-5 and TRBJ1-1; 8 nucleotides align to TRBD1. The germline CDR1 and CDR2 sequences are MNHEY and SVGAGI. J gave up 4 bases and V 10 bases, and 11 bases lay outside the gene matches. The CDR3 runs 14 residues. CDR3 amino acids: CATIPTGAVTEAFF. The DNA of the CDR3 is TGTGCCACTATACCGACAGGGGCCGTCACTGAAGCTTTCTTT.

The V and J genes are TRBV7-3 and TRBJ2-3; maybe TRBD2 (6 bases). CDR3 length: 17 amino acids. Germline V CDR1 and CDR2: SGHTA, FQGTGA. Trimming took 0 bases from V and 6 from J, leaving 19 bases between them. In nucleotides, the CDR3 is TGTGCCAGCAGCTTAACGTTGGGGGGTCCTCGCGTGGATACGCAGTATTTT. Translating gives CASSLTLGGPRVDTQYF.

The rearrangement joins TRBV7-2 to TRBJ2-4; no clear D. This CDR3 contains 13 residues. Germline assignment: CDR1 SGHTA and CDR2 FQGNSA. V lost 5 bases and J 8 bases, leaving 13 bases between the germline ends. The CDR3 is CASSRNGRDIQYF. CDR3 nucleotides: TGTGCCAGCAGCCGGAACGGCCGGGACATTCAGTACTTC.

This clone was found once. V usage is TRBV7-9 and J usage is TRBJ1-2, with TRBD1 as a possible D gene (5 bases). The CDR3 extends over 13 amino acids. Trimming took 5 bases from V and 7 from J, leaving 14 bases between them. Germline CDR1 and CDR2: SEHNR and FQNEAQ (reference sequence). The CDR3 bases are TGTGCCAGCAGCCCCCTCTCGCAGGGTGGCTACACCTTC. This codes for CASSPLSQGGYTF.